This section outlines one T cell receptor beta chain sequence together with its context. Antigen unknown. UMI-labeled 5' RACE TRB cDNA libraries were prepared from the cells. TCRdb re-called the 5' RACE reads and catalogs CDR3 proteins one per entry, DNA excluded. The sample table includes about 130,000 distinct CDR3 sequences. This record belongs to a study of CXCR3-negative and CXCR3-positive naive CD8 T cells. Study results and limitations: TRB CDR3s of CXCR3-positive naive cells were more hydrophobic than those of CXCR3-negative naive cells.

The clonotype comes from a human donor in good health. Some clones in this sample may be carry-over from other donors' samples. Sequencing used naive CXCR3+ CD8+ T cells from blood. Subset in this sample: CD45RO-CCR7+CD27+CD95- naive CD8+ T cells expressing CXCR3 (TNR3+).

The chain's CDR3 is CSVRGWNTEAFF. The J gene is TRBJ1-1, the V gene TRBV29-1. The CDR3 sequence is 12 residues long. Germline-derived CDR1 and CDR2 are SQVTM and ANQGSEA.